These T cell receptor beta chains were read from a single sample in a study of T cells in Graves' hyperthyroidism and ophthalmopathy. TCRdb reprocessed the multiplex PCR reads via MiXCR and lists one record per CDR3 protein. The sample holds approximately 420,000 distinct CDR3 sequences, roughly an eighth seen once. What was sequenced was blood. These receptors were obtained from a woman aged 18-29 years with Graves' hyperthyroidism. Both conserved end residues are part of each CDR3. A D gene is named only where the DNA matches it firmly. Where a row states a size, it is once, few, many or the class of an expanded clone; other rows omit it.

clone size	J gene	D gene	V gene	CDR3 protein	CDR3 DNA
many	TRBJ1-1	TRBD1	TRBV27	CASSSDRDRTEAFF	TGTGCCAGCAGTTCTGACAGGGATCGCACTGAAGCTTTCTTT
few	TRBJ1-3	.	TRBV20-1	CSASTGAGNTIYF	TGCAGTGCCTCGACAGGAGCTGGAAACACCATATATTTT
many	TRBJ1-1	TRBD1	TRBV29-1	CSVLTGVGSAIRVGTEAFF	TGCAGCGTTCTCACAGGGGTAGGATCTGCGATTAGGGTAGGCACTGAAGCTTTCTTT
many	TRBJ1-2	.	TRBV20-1	CSARVRGNGYTF	TGCAGTGCTAGAGTGAGGGGCAATGGCTACACCTTC
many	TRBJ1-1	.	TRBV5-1	CASSGQSSTEAFF	TGCGCCAGCAGCGGACAGTCCTCCACTGAAGCTTTCTTT
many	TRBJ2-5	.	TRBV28	CASSLRGVGTQYF	TGTGCCAGCAGTTTACGAGGGGTAGGGACCCAGTACTTC
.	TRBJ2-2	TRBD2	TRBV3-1	CASSQAASGMGNTGELFF	TGTGCCAGCAGCCAAGCGGCTAGCGGGATGGGGAACACCGGGGAGCTGTTTTTT
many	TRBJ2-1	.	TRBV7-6	CASSLAPSTEQFF	TGTGCCAGCAGCTTAGCCCCCAGTACAGAGCAGTTCTTC
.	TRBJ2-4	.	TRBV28	CATRNQGLAKNIQYF	TGTGCCACCCGAAACCAGGGTTTAGCCAAAAACATTCAGTACTTC
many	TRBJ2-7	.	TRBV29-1	CSVEDGRTYEQYF	TGCAGCGTTGAAGATGGACGGACCTACGAGCAGTACTTC
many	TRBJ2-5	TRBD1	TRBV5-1	CASSLGTGQETQYF	TGTGCCAGCAGCTTGGGGACAGGGCAAGAGACCCAGTACTTC
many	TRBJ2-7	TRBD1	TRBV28	CASSLTGLLLYEQYF	TGTGCCAGCAGCCTGACAGGGCTCCTCCTCTACGAGCAGTACTTC
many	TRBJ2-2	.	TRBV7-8	CASSLGLTGTGELFF	TGTGCCAGCAGCCTCGGTCTAACGGGAACCGGGGAGCTGTTTTTT
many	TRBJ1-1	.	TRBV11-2	CASSLERGEAFF	TGTGCCAGCAGCTTAGAGCGAGGGGAAGCTTTCTTT
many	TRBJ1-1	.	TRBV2	CASSWGVGVNTEAFF	TGTGCCAGCAGTTGGGGGGTTGGGGTAAACACTGAAGCTTTCTTT
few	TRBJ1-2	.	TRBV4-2	CASRKAVQSSRNYGYTF	TGTGCCAGCAGAAAAGCCGTCCAGTCATCACGTAACTATGGCTACACCTTC
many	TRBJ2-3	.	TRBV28	CASSPRVMVADTQYF	TGTGCCAGCAGTCCACGGGTTATGGTAGCAGATACGCAGTATTTT
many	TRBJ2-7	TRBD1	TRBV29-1	CSVEVHYRQGASYEQYF	TGCAGCGTTGAGGTTCATTATAGACAGGGGGCCTCCTACGAGCAGTACTTC
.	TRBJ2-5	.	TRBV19	CASSILGTGPPHLETQYF	TGTGCCAGTAGTATCTTGGGGACCGGGCCCCCCCATTTGGAGACCCAGTACTTC
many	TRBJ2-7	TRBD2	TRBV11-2	CASSATSGTPYEQYF	TGTGCCAGCAGCGCGACTAGCGGGACGCCCTACGAGCAGTACTTC
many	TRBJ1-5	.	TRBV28	CASMGWVGRSNQPQHF	TGTGCCAGCATGGGATGGGTCGGTCGGAGCAATCAGCCCCAGCATTTT
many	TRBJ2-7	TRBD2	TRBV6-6	CASSYSLSGGGYSYEQYF	TGTGCCAGCAGTTACTCCCTTTCGGGAGGCGGCTACTCCTACGAGCAGTACTTC
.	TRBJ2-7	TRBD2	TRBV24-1	CATSPGLAGLRGNEQYF	TGTGCCACCAGCCCGGGACTAGCGGGACTTAGGGGCAATGAGCAGTACTTC
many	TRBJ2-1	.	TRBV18	CASSKSGNNNEQFF	TGTGCCAGCTCAAAGAGCGGAAATAACAATGAGCAGTTCTTC
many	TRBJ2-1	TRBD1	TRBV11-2	CASSLQPGQGSNEQFF	TGTGCCAGCAGCTTACAACCGGGACAGGGGTCCAATGAGCAGTTCTTC
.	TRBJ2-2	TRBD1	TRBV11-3	CASNRGGNTGELFF	TGTGCCAGCAACAGGGGCGGGAACACCGGGGAGCTGTTTTTT
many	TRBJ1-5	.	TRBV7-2	CASSFQVDQPQHF	TGTGCCAGCAGCTTCCAGGTTGATCAGCCCCAGCATTTT
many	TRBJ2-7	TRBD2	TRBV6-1	CASIGLAGGPTYEQYF	TGTGCCAGCATCGGCCTAGCGGGAGGGCCAACCTACGAGCAGTACTTC
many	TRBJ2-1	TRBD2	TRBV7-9	CASSLAGLAGAVYNEQFF	TGTGCCAGCAGCTTAGCGGGACTAGCGGGAGCGGTGTACAATGAGCAGTTCTTC
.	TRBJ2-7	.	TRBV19	CASSGPPGVVAYEQYF	TGTGCCAGTAGTGGACCACCTGGGGTCGTCGCCTACGAGCAGTACTTC
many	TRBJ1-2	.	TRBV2	CAGTLTGLQSYTF	TGTGCCGGTACCCTGACAGGCCTTCAGAGCTACACCTTC
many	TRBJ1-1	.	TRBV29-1	CSVEQGIGTEAFF	TGCAGCGTTGAACAGGGGATTGGCACTGAAGCTTTCTTT
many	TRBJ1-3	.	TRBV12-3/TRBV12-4	CASSFTGARAGNTIYF	TGTGCCAGCAGTTTTACAGGTGCCCGGGCTGGAAACACCATATATTTT
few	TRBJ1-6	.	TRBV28	CASSPRGVGNSPLHF	TGTGCCAGCAGTCCCCGCGGGGTGGGTAATTCACCCCTCCACTTT
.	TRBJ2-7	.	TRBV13	CASSSANRLSSYEQYF	TGTGCCAGCAGCTCAGCCAACAGGCTCAGCTCCTACGAGCAGTACTTC
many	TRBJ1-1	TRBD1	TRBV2	CASSPTGMLNTEAFF	TGTGCCAGCAGCCCGACAGGGATGCTGAACACTGAAGCTTTCTTT
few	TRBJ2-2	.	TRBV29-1	CSVQMGNTGELFF	TGCAGCGTTCAAATGGGGAACACCGGGGAGCTGTTTTTT
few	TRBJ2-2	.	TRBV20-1	CSATVGGTGELFF	TGCAGTGCTACAGTCGGCGGGACCGGGGAGCTGTTTTTT
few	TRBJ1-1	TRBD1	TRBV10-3	CATGLQGLAAFF	TGTGCCACCGGCCTACAGGGGTTGGCAGCTTTCTTT
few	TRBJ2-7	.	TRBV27	CASRSLQVNEQYF	TGTGCCAGCAGGTCGTTGCAGGTTAACGAGCAGTACTTC